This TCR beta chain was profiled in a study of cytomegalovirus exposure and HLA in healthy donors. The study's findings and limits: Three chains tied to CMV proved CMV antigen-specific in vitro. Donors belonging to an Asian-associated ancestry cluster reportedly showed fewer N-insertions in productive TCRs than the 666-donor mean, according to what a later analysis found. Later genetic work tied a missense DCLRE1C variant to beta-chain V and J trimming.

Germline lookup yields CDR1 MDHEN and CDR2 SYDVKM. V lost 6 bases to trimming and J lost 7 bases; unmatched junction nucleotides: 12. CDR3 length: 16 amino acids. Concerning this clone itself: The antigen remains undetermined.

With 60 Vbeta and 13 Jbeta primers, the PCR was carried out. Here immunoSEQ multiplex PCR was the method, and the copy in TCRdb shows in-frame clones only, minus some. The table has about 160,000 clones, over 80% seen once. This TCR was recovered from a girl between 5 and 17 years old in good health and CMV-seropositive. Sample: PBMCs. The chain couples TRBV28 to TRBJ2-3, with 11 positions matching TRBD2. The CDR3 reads CASRRGLAAQLNTQYF. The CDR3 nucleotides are TGTGCCAGCAGACGGGGACTAGCGGCTCAGTTGAATACGCAGTATTTT.